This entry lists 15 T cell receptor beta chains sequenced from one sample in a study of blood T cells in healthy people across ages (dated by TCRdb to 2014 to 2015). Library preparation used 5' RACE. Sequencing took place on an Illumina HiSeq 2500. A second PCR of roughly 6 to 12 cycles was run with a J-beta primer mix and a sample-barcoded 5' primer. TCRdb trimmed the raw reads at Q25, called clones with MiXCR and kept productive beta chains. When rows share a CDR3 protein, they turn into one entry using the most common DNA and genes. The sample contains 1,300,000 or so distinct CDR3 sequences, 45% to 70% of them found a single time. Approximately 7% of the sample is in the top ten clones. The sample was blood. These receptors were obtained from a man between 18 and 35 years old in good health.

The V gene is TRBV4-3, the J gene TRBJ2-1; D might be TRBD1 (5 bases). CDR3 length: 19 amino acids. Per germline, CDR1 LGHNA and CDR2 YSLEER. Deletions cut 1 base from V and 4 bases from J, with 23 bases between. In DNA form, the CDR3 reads TGCGCCAGCAGCCAAGTGTATTCCCCTGGGGCAGGGTCGTACAATGAGCAGTTCTTC. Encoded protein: CASSQVYSPGAGSYNEQFF.

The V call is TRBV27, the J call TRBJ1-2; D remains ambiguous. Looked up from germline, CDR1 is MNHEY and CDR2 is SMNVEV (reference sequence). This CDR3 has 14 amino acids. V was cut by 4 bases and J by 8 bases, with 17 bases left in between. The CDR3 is CASSSLYRVDGYTF. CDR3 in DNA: TGTGCCAGCAGTTCCCTTTATAGGGTAGACGGCTACACCTTC.

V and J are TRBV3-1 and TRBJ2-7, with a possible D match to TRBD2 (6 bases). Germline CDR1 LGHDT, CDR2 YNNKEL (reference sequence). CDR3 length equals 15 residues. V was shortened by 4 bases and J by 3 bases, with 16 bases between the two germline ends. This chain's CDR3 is CASSPRGGIGYEQYF. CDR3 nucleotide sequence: TGTGCCAGCAGCCCTAGAGGAGGGATCGGCTACGAGCAGTACTTC.

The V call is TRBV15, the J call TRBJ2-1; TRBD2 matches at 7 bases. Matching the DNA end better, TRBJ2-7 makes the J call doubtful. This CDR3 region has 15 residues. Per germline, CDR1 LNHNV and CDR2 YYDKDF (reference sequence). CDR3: CATSPADWDYNEQYF. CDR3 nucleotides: TGTGCCACCAGCCCCGCGGATTGGGACTACAATGAGCAGTACTTC.

The CDR3 nucleotides read TGTGCCAGCAGCGTAGGGACTAGCCTCACAGATACGCAGTATTTT. Translating gives CASSVGTSLTDTQYF. This chain links TRBV9 with TRBJ2-3; 8 bases match TRBD2. Germline lookup yields CDR1 SGDLS and CDR2 YYNGEE. The trim removed 0 bases at V and 2 bases at J, leaving 2 bases unmatched. This CDR3 has 15 amino acids.

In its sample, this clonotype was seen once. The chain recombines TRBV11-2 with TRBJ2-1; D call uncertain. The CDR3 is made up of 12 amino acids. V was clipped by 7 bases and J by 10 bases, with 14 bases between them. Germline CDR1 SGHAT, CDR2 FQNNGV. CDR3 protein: CASTLGKPEQFF. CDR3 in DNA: TGTGCCAGCACCCTAGGGAAGCCAGAGCAGTTCTTC.

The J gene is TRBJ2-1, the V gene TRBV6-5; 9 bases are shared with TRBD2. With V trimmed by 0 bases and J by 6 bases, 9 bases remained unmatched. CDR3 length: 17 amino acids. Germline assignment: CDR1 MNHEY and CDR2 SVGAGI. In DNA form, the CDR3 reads TGTGCCAGCAGTTACTCGAATAGTGGCGGGAGGGCCAATGAGCAGTTCTTC. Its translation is CASSYSNSGGRANEQFF.

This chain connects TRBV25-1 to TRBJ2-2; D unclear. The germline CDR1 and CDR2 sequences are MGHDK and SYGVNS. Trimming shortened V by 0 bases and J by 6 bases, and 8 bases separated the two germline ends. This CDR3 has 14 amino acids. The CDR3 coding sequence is TGTGCCAGCAGTGAATATTCGCTCTCCGGGGAGCTGTTTTTT. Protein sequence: CASSEYSLSGELFF.

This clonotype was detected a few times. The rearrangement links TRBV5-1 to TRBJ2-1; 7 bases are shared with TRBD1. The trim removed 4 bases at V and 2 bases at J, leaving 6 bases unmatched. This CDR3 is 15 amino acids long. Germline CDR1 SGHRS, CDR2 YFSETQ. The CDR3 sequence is CASSHDRVTYNEQFF. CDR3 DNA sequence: TGCGCCAGCAGCCACGACAGGGTCACCTACAATGAGCAGTTCTTC. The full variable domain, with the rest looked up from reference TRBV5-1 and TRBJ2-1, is KAGVTQTPRYLIKTRGQQVTLSCSPISGHRSVSWYQQTPGQGLQFLFEYFSETQRNKGNFPGRFSGRQFSNSRSEMNVSTLELGDSALYLCASSHDRVTYNEQFFGPGTRLTVL.

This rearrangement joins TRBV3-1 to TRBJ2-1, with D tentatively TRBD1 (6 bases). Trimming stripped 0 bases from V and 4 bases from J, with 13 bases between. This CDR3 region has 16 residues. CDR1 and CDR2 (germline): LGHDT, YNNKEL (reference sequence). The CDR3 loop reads CASSQDPPTGYNEQFF. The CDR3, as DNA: TGTGCCAGCAGCCAAGATCCGCCTACAGGGTACAATGAGCAGTTCTTC.

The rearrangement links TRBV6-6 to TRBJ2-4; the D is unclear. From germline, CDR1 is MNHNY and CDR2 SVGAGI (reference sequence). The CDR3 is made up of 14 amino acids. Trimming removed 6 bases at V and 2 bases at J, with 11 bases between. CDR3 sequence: CASSHFGPKNIQYF. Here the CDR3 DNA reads TGTGCCAGCAGCCATTTCGGGCCCAAAAACATTCAGTACTTC.

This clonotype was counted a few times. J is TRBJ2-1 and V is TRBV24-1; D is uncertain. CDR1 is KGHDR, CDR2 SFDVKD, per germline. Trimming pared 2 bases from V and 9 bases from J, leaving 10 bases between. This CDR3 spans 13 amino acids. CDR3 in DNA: TGTGCCACCAGTGATTATACGAGCGCTGAGCAGTTCTTC. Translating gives CATSDYTSAEQFF.

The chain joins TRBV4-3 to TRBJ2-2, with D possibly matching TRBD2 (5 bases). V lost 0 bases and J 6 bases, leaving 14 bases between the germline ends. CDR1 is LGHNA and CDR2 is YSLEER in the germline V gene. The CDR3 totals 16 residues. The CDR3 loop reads CASSQDWVGSAGELFF. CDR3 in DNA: TGCGCCAGCAGCCAAGATTGGGTGGGGAGCGCCGGGGAGCTGTTTTTT.

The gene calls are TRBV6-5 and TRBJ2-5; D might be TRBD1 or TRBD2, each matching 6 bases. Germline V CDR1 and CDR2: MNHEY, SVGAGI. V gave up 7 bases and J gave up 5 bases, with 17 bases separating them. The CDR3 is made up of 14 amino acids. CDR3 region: CASTTSGGWETQYF. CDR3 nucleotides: TGTGCCAGCACAACCTCCGGGGGCTGGGAGACCCAGTACTTC.

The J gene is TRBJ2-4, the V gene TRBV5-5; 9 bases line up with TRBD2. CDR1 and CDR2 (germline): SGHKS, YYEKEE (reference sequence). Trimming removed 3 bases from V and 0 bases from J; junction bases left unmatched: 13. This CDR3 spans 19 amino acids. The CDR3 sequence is CASSSSPLAGNRAKNIQYF. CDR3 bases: TGTGCCAGCAGCTCATCCCCCCTAGCGGGAAACAGAGCCAAAAACATTCAGTACTTC.